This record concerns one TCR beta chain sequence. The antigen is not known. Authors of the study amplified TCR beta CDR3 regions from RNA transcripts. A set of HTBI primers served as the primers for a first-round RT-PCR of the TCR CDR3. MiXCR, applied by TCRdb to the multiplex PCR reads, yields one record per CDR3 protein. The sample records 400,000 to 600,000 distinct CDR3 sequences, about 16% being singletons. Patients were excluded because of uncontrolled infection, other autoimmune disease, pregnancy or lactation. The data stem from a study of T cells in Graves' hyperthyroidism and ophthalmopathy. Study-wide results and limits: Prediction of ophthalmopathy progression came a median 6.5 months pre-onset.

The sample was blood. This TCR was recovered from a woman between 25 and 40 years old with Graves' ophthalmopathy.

CDR3 sequence (DNA): TGCGCCAGCAGCTCCGGTGCTCGGGGGCCCACAGATACGCAGTATTTT. Translating gives CASSSGARGPTDTQYF. The chain links TRBV5-1 to TRBJ2-3; the D gene could be TRBD1 or TRBD2 (6 bases each). Germline CDR1 is SGHRS and CDR2 is YFSETQ. The CDR3 is 16 amino acids. V dropped 3 bases and J dropped 2 bases, with 16 bases sitting between them.